Listed below are T cell receptor beta chains from one sample, sequenced in a study of cytomegalovirus exposure and HLA in healthy donors. The table came from immunoSEQ multiplex PCR; TCRdb's copy has only in-frame clones and leaves some out. The sample records approximately 120,000 clones, 10% to 13% being singletons. Material: PBMCs. The receptors originated from a woman aged 18-29 years in good health and CMV-seropositive. CDR3s include the opening cysteine and the closing phenylalanine or tryptophan. A D gene is named only where the DNA matches it firmly. Size is stated for part of the rows, as once, few or many counts, or as a class when the clone is expanded.

v_call: TRBV9; d_call: NA; clone_size: few; j_call: TRBJ2-2; cdr3_nt: TGTGCCAGCAGCGTAGGAGTCCCGAACACCGGGGAGCTGTTTTTT; cdr3_aa: CASSVGVPNTGELFF
v_call: TRBV18; d_call: TRBD1; clone_size: NA; j_call: TRBJ2-7; cdr3_nt: TGTGCCAGCTCACCACGACAGGGGATGGCCGCAAGCAACTACGAGCAGTACTTC; cdr3_aa: CASSPRQGMAASNYEQYF
v_call: TRBV28; d_call: TRBD1; clone_size: few; j_call: TRBJ1-6; cdr3_nt: TGTGCCAGCAAATGGAAGACAGGGCCCAATTCACCCCTCCACTTT; cdr3_aa: CASKWKTGPNSPLHF
v_call: TRBV5-1; d_call: TRBD1; clone_size: few; j_call: TRBJ2-7; cdr3_nt: TGCGCCAGCAGCTTTCGACAGGGCTACGAGCAGTACTTC; cdr3_aa: CASSFRQGYEQYF
v_call: TRBV5-4; d_call: TRBD2; clone_size: few; j_call: TRBJ2-2; cdr3_nt: TGTGCCGGAAGTCCCAGCGGGAACGCGAACACCGGGGAGCTGTTTTTT; cdr3_aa: CAGSPSGNANTGELFF
v_call: TRBV7-3; d_call: NA; clone_size: NA; j_call: TRBJ2-5; cdr3_nt: TGTGCCAGCAGCTTAAATCGAGCGAAGCAAGAGACCCAGTACTTC; cdr3_aa: CASSLNRAKQETQYF
v_call: TRBV7-6; d_call: TRBD2; clone_size: few; j_call: TRBJ2-1; cdr3_nt: TGTGCCAGCAGCAAGACCTGGGCTAGCGGGACGTACGATGAGCAGTTCTTC; cdr3_aa: CASSKTWASGTYDEQFF
v_call: TRBV27; d_call: NA; clone_size: NA; j_call: TRBJ2-3; cdr3_nt: TGTGCCAGCAGTTTAGGGATAGCGCCCACAGATACGCAGTATTTT; cdr3_aa: CASSLGIAPTDTQYF
v_call: TRBV6-6; d_call: NA; clone_size: NA; j_call: TRBJ2-7; cdr3_nt: TGTGCCAGCAGCGCTACGGGGGAACGAGAGCAGTACTTC; cdr3_aa: CASSATGEREQYF
v_call: TRBV25-1; d_call: TRBD2; clone_size: few; j_call: TRBJ2-1; cdr3_nt: TGTGCCAGCGCAGGACTAGCGGGAGTGGCCACCTACAATGAGCAGTTCTTC; cdr3_aa: CASAGLAGVATYNEQFF
v_call: TRBV6-1; d_call: TRBD1; clone_size: NA; j_call: TRBJ1-1; cdr3_nt: TGTGCCAGCAGTGCCACAGGGGGCGCGTCGGCTTTCTTT; cdr3_aa: CASSATGGASAFF
v_call: TRBV28; d_call: TRBD2; clone_size: NA; j_call: TRBJ2-3; cdr3_nt: TGTGCCAGCAGTTTATTGACTAGCGGGAGGTCAGATACGCAGTATTTT; cdr3_aa: CASSLLTSGRSDTQYF
v_call: TRBV5-6; d_call: TRBD1; clone_size: few; j_call: TRBJ1-2; cdr3_nt: TGTGCCAGCAGCTCCGCGGGACAGCCCTATGGCTACACCTTC; cdr3_aa: CASSSAGQPYGYTF
v_call: TRBV6-1; d_call: TRBD1; clone_size: few; j_call: TRBJ2-7; cdr3_nt: TGTGCCGTTCAGGGACAGGGGGCCTACGAGCAGTACTTC; cdr3_aa: CAVQGQGAYEQYF
v_call: TRBV7-9; d_call: NA; clone_size: NA; j_call: TRBJ1-1; cdr3_nt: TGTGCCAGCAGCCAGATGGGGGGCACTGAAGCTTTCTTT; cdr3_aa: CASSQMGGTEAFF
v_call: TRBV5-5; d_call: TRBD1; clone_size: NA; j_call: TRBJ1-2; cdr3_nt: TGTGCCAGCAGCCCCCCGCCGGGACAGCTCTCCGGCTACACCTTC; cdr3_aa: CASSPPPGQLSGYTF
v_call: TRBV9; d_call: NA; clone_size: NA; j_call: TRBJ1-2; cdr3_nt: TGTGCCAGCAGCTCCCCCATTGGCTACACCTTC; cdr3_aa: CASSSPIGYTF
v_call: TRBV19; d_call: NA; clone_size: few; j_call: TRBJ1-1; cdr3_nt: TGTGCTACGAGACAGGCTATTGAAGCTTTCTTT; cdr3_aa: CATRQAIEAFF
v_call: TRBV27; d_call: NA; clone_size: NA; j_call: TRBJ2-1; cdr3_nt: TGTGCCAGCAGTTTGGGGAGCTCCTACAATGAGCAGTTCTTC; cdr3_aa: CASSLGSSYNEQFF
v_call: TRBV28; d_call: NA; clone_size: NA; j_call: TRBJ2-1; cdr3_nt: TGTGCCAGCAGTTTAAGGGGGGGGATAACAGGGAAGCAGTTCTTC; cdr3_aa: CASSLRGGITGKQFF
v_call: TRBV15; d_call: NA; clone_size: NA; j_call: TRBJ2-7; cdr3_nt: TGTGCCACCAGCAATGACCGACTTGCTTACGAGCAGTACTTC; cdr3_aa: CATSNDRLAYEQYF
v_call: TRBV6-5; d_call: NA; clone_size: few; j_call: TRBJ1-1; cdr3_nt: TGTGCCAGCAGTGGAGAGTACAACACTGAAGCTTTCTTT; cdr3_aa: CASSGEYNTEAFF
v_call: TRBV5-4; d_call: NA; clone_size: few; j_call: TRBJ1-1; cdr3_nt: TGTGCCAGCAGCTCGCCCGACAGACTCGTTGAAGCTTTCTTT; cdr3_aa: CASSSPDRLVEAFF
v_call: TRBV30; d_call: NA; clone_size: NA; j_call: TRBJ1-3; cdr3_nt: TGTGCCTGGAGTGTACGTTCTGGAGGGGGAAACACCATATATTTT; cdr3_aa: CAWSVRSGGGNTIYF
v_call: TRBV2; d_call: NA; clone_size: few; j_call: TRBJ1-1; cdr3_nt: TGTGCCAGCAGTCCCCCGGAAACGGGCACTGAAGCTTTCTTT; cdr3_aa: CASSPPETGTEAFF
v_call: TRBV14; d_call: TRBD2; clone_size: NA; j_call: TRBJ2-1; cdr3_nt: TGTGCCAGCAGCCAAACTAGCGGGAGGGGCGATGAGCAGTTCTTC; cdr3_aa: CASSQTSGRGDEQFF
v_call: TRBV18; d_call: NA; clone_size: NA; j_call: TRBJ1-1; cdr3_nt: TGTGCCAGCTCACCGCGCCCGGTTGGGCAGAACACTGAAGCTTTCTTT; cdr3_aa: CASSPRPVGQNTEAFF
v_call: TRBV5-4; d_call: TRBD2; clone_size: few; j_call: TRBJ2-3; cdr3_nt: TGTGCCAGCAGCTTTCGACTAGCGGGCGGCACAGATACGCAGTATTTT; cdr3_aa: CASSFRLAGGTDTQYF
v_call: TRBV2; d_call: TRBD1; clone_size: few; j_call: TRBJ2-1; cdr3_nt: TGTGCCAGCAGGCCAACAGGGGGCAATGAGCAGTTCTTC; cdr3_aa: CASRPTGGNEQFF
v_call: TRBV20-1; d_call: NA; clone_size: NA; j_call: TRBJ2-5; cdr3_nt: TGCAGTGCTAGCGAGCGGGAGACCCAGTACTTC; cdr3_aa: CSASERETQYF
v_call: TRBV30; d_call: NA; clone_size: few; j_call: TRBJ1-1; cdr3_nt: TGTGCCTGGAGTGTACGGGGGGGCGGCACTGAAGCTTTCTTT; cdr3_aa: CAWSVRGGGTEAFF
v_call: TRBV28; d_call: NA; clone_size: NA; j_call: TRBJ2-7; cdr3_nt: TGTGCCAGCAGTGAACCGGGACTCCTGAGCTCCTACGAGCAGTACTTC; cdr3_aa: CASSEPGLLSSYEQYF
v_call: TRBV6-6; d_call: NA; clone_size: few; j_call: TRBJ1-1; cdr3_nt: TGTGCCAGCAGCTCCCGATGGGCCCAGGAAGCTTTCTTT; cdr3_aa: CASSSRWAQEAFF
v_call: TRBV30; d_call: NA; clone_size: few; j_call: TRBJ1-3; cdr3_nt: TGTGCCTATAGAGCATCTGGAAACACCATATATTTT; cdr3_aa: CAYRASGNTIYF
v_call: TRBV27; d_call: NA; clone_size: NA; j_call: TRBJ1-4; cdr3_nt: TGTGCCAGCAGTTCAACCAGCGCAACTAATGAAAAACTGTTTTTT; cdr3_aa: CASSSTSATNEKLFF